One and the same sample provided the 2 T cell receptor beta chains below, sequenced in a study of cytomegalovirus exposure and HLA in healthy donors. Profiling relied on immunoSEQ multiplex PCR, and the TCRdb table lists in-frame clones only, not all of them. The data hold roughly 43,000 clones, with roughly 93% observed a single time. Specimen: PBMCs. Receptors were obtained from a woman aged 18-35 years in good health and CMV-seronegative.

V and J are TRBV5-4 and TRBJ2-3, with 12 bases matching TRBD2. The CDR3 covers 15 residues. CDR1 and CDR2 from the germline V gene are SGHNT and YYREEE (reference sequence). The V segment lost 2 bases and the J segment 4 bases; nucleotides outside the gene matches: 2. Here the CDR3 reads CASSLGTSGSDTQYF. Here the CDR3 DNA reads TGTGCCAGCAGCTTAGGGACTAGCGGGTCAGATACGCAGTATTTT.

The chain links TRBV2 to TRBJ2-5; 7 nucleotides match TRBD1. Per the germline V gene, CDR1 is SNHLY and CDR2 is FYNNEI. This CDR3 is built from 13 residues. The V and J ends lost 6 bases and 5 bases, in that order; junction bases with no gene match: 6. CDR3 DNA: TGTGCCAGCAGCAACGACAGGGATGAGACCCAGTACTTC. Protein product: CASSNDRDETQYF.